A selection of T cell receptor beta chains follows, all from one sample in a study of blood T cell repertoires in COVID-19. Using immunoSEQ multiplex PCR, the repertoire was profiled, and TCRdb retains in-frame clones only, with some absent. The data show 70,000 to 100,000 clones, with 88% seen just once and roughly 45% held by the top ten. What was sequenced was peripheral blood. These receptors all stem from a human donor in a cohort sampled during active COVID-19. Each CDR3 is given with its conserved first and last residue. The order of the fields is D gene, CDR3 length, J gene, V gene, clone size, CDR3 protein, CDR3 DNA. The D gene is left open where the match is weak. Clone size is stated in some rows and not others, as once, few, many or a class when expanded.

D: .
length: 14
J: TRBJ1-2
V: TRBV6-2/TRBV6-3
size: .
CDR3: CASSYDRSRYGYTF
DNA: TGTGCCAGCAGTTATGATCGCTCGCGCTATGGCTACACCTTC

D: TRBD2
length: 15
J: TRBJ2-1
V: TRBV19
size: .
CDR3: CASSAGLAGGYEQFF
DNA: TGTGCCAGTAGTGCGGGACTAGCGGGAGGCTATGAGCAGTTCTTC

D: TRBD1
length: 12
J: TRBJ2-1
V: TRBV28
size: .
CDR3: CASSLRTGVPFF
DNA: TGTGCCAGCAGTTTACGGACAGGGGTTCCGTTCTTC

D: .
length: 16
J: TRBJ2-1
V: TRBV6-2/TRBV6-3
size: .
CDR3: CASSYLSSVLGNEQFF
DNA: TGTGCCAGCAGTTACCTATCGTCGGTACTAGGAAATGAGCAGTTCTTC

D: .
length: 15
J: TRBJ2-5
V: TRBV1
size: .
CDR3: CTSSSPAGPRETQYF
DNA: TGCACCAGCAGCTCCCCCGCGGGACCACGAGAGACCCAGTACTTC

D: .
length: 15
J: TRBJ2-1
V: TRBV11-3
size: .
CDR3: CASSLRGGGHNEQFF
DNA: TGTGCCAGCAGCTTAAGAGGGGGGGGACACAATGAGCAGTTCTTC

D: .
length: 16
J: TRBJ2-7
V: TRBV11-1
size: .
CDR3: CASSLVSGDIPYEQYF
DNA: TGTGCCAGCAGCTTAGTGAGTGGGGACATCCCCTACGAGCAGTACTTC

D: .
length: 15
J: TRBJ1-3
V: TRBV11-2
size: .
CDR3: CASSVTGASGNTIYF
DNA: TGTGCCAGCAGCGTTACAGGCGCCTCTGGAAACACCATATATTTT

D: .
length: 13
J: TRBJ2-3
V: TRBV4-1
size: .
CDR3: CASSAGTLDTQYF
DNA: TGCGCCAGCAGCGCCGGGACTCTCGATACGCAGTATTTT

D: TRBD1
length: 13
J: TRBJ2-3
V: TRBV3-1/TRBV3-2
size: .
CDR3: CASSLQGADTQYF
DNA: TGTGCCAGCAGCTTACAGGGGGCAGATACGCAGTATTTT

D: TRBD2
length: 17
J: TRBJ2-3
V: TRBV5-4
size: .
CDR3: CASSLRLAGGSTDTQYF
DNA: TGTGCCAGCAGCTTAAGACTAGCGGGAGGGAGCACAGATACGCAGTATTTT

D: .
length: 16
J: TRBJ2-2
V: TRBV7-3
size: .
CDR3: CASSLTPRGDTGELFF
DNA: TGTGCCAGCAGCTTAACACCGCGGGGAGACACCGGGGAGCTGTTTTTT

D: TRBD1
length: 15
J: TRBJ2-2
V: TRBV2
size: .
CDR3: CASSELQGKDGELFF
DNA: TGTGCCAGCAGTGAACTACAGGGGAAAGACGGGGAGCTGTTTTTT

D: .
length: 15
J: TRBJ2-5
V: TRBV24-1
size: .
CDR3: CATRSTGGESETQYF
DNA: TGTGCCACCAGGTCTACAGGGGGGGAGTCGGAGACCCAGTACTTC

D: TRBD2
length: 19
J: TRBJ2-2
V: TRBV19
size: .
CDR3: CASRRGGLAATANTGELFF
DNA: TGTGCCAGTCGAAGGGGGGGACTAGCCGCTACCGCGAACACCGGGGAGCTGTTTTTT

D: .
length: 13
J: TRBJ2-7
V: TRBV6-5
size: .
CDR3: CASSWRSSYEQYF
DNA: TGTGCCAGCAGTTGGCGGAGCTCCTACGAGCAGTACTTC

D: .
length: 13
J: TRBJ1-3
V: TRBV5-1
size: .
CDR3: CASSPTTGHTIYF
DNA: TGCGCCAGCAGCCCAACCACAGGGCACACCATATATTTT

D: TRBD2
length: 15
J: TRBJ2-5
V: TRBV7-2
size: .
CDR3: CASSLARGGQETQYF
DNA: TGTGCCAGCAGCTTAGCGCGGGGGGGTCAAGAGACCCAGTACTTC

D: TRBD2
length: 16
J: TRBJ2-1
V: TRBV11-1
size: .
CDR3: CASSFIQAGGPSEQFF
DNA: TGTGCCAGCAGCTTTATCCAAGCGGGAGGGCCGTCTGAGCAGTTCTTC

D: .
length: 13
J: TRBJ2-7
V: TRBV2
size: once
CDR3: CASSGQIPYEQYF
DNA: TGTGCCAGCAGTGGACAAATACCCTACGAGCAGTACTTC

D: .
length: 13
J: TRBJ2-5
V: TRBV7-2
size: .
CDR3: CASSFGQKETQYF
DNA: TGTGCCAGCAGCTTCGGACAGAAAGAGACCCAGTACTTC

D: TRBD2
length: 14
J: TRBJ2-3
V: TRBV11-2
size: .
CDR3: CASSPRGGRDTQYF
DNA: TGTGCCAGCAGCCCACGGGGGGGCCGGGATACGCAGTATTTT

D: .
length: 15
J: TRBJ1-1
V: TRBV4-2
size: .
CDR3: CASSQNPGENTEAFF
DNA: TGTGCCAGCAGCCAAAACCCAGGGGAGAACACTGAAGCTTTCTTT

D: .
length: 13
J: TRBJ1-2
V: TRBV9
size: .
CDR3: CASSEKGGSGYTF
DNA: TGTGCCAGCAGCGAAAAGGGGGGGAGTGGCTACACCTTC

D: TRBD2
length: 14
J: TRBJ2-3
V: TRBV9
size: .
CDR3: CASSAGGRGDTQYF
DNA: TGTGCCAGCAGCGCGGGAGGCCGCGGAGATACGCAGTATTTT

D: TRBD1
length: 15
J: TRBJ1-3
V: TRBV7-2
size: few
CDR3: CASSLSTGTGNTIYF
DNA: TGTGCCAGCAGCCTATCGACAGGGACTGGAAACACCATATATTTT

D: .
length: 13
J: TRBJ1-2
V: TRBV4-1
size: .
CDR3: CASSQDYSYGYTF
DNA: TGCGCCAGCAGCCAGGACTACAGCTATGGCTACACCTTC

D: .
length: 12
J: TRBJ2-5
V: TRBV28
size: .
CDR3: CASSERQETQYF
DNA: TGTGCCAGCAGCGAGCGTCAAGAGACCCAGTACTTC

D: TRBD2
length: 14
J: TRBJ2-5
V: TRBV9
size: once
CDR3: CASSVDLAERAQYF
DNA: TGTGCCAGCAGCGTAGACCTAGCGGAAAGGGCCCAGTACTTC

D: .
length: 13
J: TRBJ1-2
V: TRBV6-8
size: .
CDR3: CASNHGEHYGYTF
DNA: TGTGCCAGCAATCACGGGGAACACTATGGCTACACCTTC

D: TRBD1
length: 16
J: TRBJ2-2
V: TRBV5-1
size: once
CDR3: CASSEQGSKVAGELFF
DNA: TGCGCCAGCAGCGAACAGGGGTCGAAGGTCGCCGGGGAGCTGTTTTTT

D: TRBD1
length: 16
J: TRBJ1-1
V: TRBV9
size: .
CDR3: CASSSGQGLMNTEAFF
DNA: TGTGCCAGCAGCTCCGGACAGGGCCTAATGAACACTGAAGCTTTCTTT

D: .
length: 15
J: TRBJ2-1
V: TRBV5-1
size: .
CDR3: CASSLAGDTYNEQFF
DNA: TGCGCCAGCAGCTTGGCCGGGGATACCTACAATGAGCAGTTCTTC

D: TRBD1
length: 16
J: TRBJ2-2
V: TRBV5-4
size: .
CDR3: CASSYRGTGGTGELFF
DNA: TGTGCCAGCAGCTACCGCGGGACAGGGGGCACCGGGGAGCTGTTTTTT

D: .
length: 12
J: TRBJ2-1
V: TRBV3-1/TRBV3-2
size: .
CDR3: CASSTQGTGQFF
DNA: TGTGCCAGCAGTACACAGGGTACGGGGCAGTTCTTC

D: .
length: 16
J: TRBJ1-6
V: TRBV13
size: .
CDR3: CASSFGVSSYNSPLHF
DNA: TGTGCCAGCAGCTTCGGAGTTAGCTCCTATAATTCACCCCTCCACTTT

D: TRBD2
length: 18
J: TRBJ2-3
V: TRBV29-1
size: .
CDR3: CSVDRGLAGVGGTDTQYF
DNA: TGCAGCGTTGACAGAGGACTAGCGGGAGTGGGGGGCACAGATACGCAGTATTTT

D: .
length: 14
J: TRBJ2-7
V: TRBV28
size: .
CDR3: CASSLPPGAYEQYF
DNA: TGTGCCAGCAGTTTACCACCAGGGGCTTACGAGCAGTACTTC

D: .
length: 12
J: TRBJ1-1
V: TRBV29-1
size: .
CDR3: CSVEQGWTEAFF
DNA: TGCAGCGTTGAACAGGGGTGGACTGAAGCTTTCTTT

D: .
length: 16
J: TRBJ2-3
V: TRBV5-1
size: .
CDR3: CASSLATGIDTDTQYF
DNA: TGCGCCAGCAGCTTGGCAACGGGGATTGACACAGATACGCAGTATTTT

D: TRBD1
length: 16
J: TRBJ2-3
V: TRBV20-1
size: .
CDR3: CSASKRDRTSTDTQYF
DNA: TGCAGTGCTAGTAAACGGGACAGGACTAGCACAGATACGCAGTATTTT